The rows below give T cell receptor beta chains drawn from one sample of a study of T cells after yellow fever vaccination. Via MiXCR, TCRdb re-called the 5' RACE reads, giving one row per CDR3 protein. Seen here are about 310,000 distinct CDR3 sequences, around 4% observed once, and the top ten hold around a quarter. The source was PBMCs, collected on the day of the yellow fever booster vaccination. Source of these receptors: a man younger than 35 who received the YFV17D yellow fever vaccine. CDR3s include the opening cysteine and the closing phenylalanine or tryptophan. The D gene is left open where the match is weak. The size field is filled for only some rows; it gives once, few, many or a size class.

D gene: -
J gene: TRBJ2-3
V gene: TRBV7-2
clone size: many
CDR3 DNA: TGTGCCAGCAGCCCAAGCGGGTTCTACGATACGCAGTATTTT
CDR3 protein: CASSPSGFYDTQYF

D gene: -
J gene: TRBJ1-1
V gene: TRBV4-2
clone size: few
CDR3 DNA: TGTGCCAGCAGCCAAGATCCGCAGCGGCTCTCGAACACTGAAGCTTTCTTT
CDR3 protein: CASSQDPQRLSNTEAFF

D gene: -
J gene: TRBJ2-2
V gene: TRBV7-3
clone size: few
CDR3 DNA: TGTGCCAGCAGCTTAACGTCTTGGGCCGGGGAGCTGTTTTTT
CDR3 protein: CASSLTSWAGELFF

D gene: -
J gene: TRBJ2-1
V gene: TRBV29-1
clone size: -
CDR3 DNA: TGCAGCGTTGAACCGACGACCCTTACCGGGAATGAGCAGTTCTTC
CDR3 protein: CSVEPTTLTGNEQFF

D gene: -
J gene: TRBJ2-1
V gene: TRBV12-3/TRBV12-4
clone size: many
CDR3 DNA: TGTGCCAGCAGTGGGGGACAAGGGACGAGCTCCTACAATGAGCAGTTCTTC
CDR3 protein: CASSGGQGTSSYNEQFF

D gene: -
J gene: TRBJ2-7
V gene: TRBV7-2
clone size: once
CDR3 DNA: TGTGCCAGCGGGGAATCGTCGCGTTGGGAGCAGTACTTC
CDR3 protein: CASGESSRWEQYF

D gene: -
J gene: TRBJ1-6
V gene: TRBV29-1
clone size: many
CDR3 DNA: TGCAGCGTTGGTAGGCCGTATGGACGGGCAAATTCACCCCTCCACTTT
CDR3 protein: CSVGRPYGRANSPLHF

D gene: -
J gene: TRBJ2-3
V gene: TRBV7-3
clone size: many
CDR3 DNA: TGTGCCAGCAGCTTAATCTCTGCCCGCACAGATACGCAGTATTTT
CDR3 protein: CASSLISARTDTQYF

D gene: TRBD1
J gene: TRBJ2-3
V gene: TRBV5-1
clone size: -
CDR3 DNA: TGCGCCAGCAGCGGTCCCGGGACAGGTTACACAGATACGCAGTATTTT
CDR3 protein: CASSGPGTGYTDTQYF

D gene: -
J gene: TRBJ2-5
V gene: TRBV20-1
clone size: few
CDR3 DNA: TGCAGTGCACTTACAGGGATAGAGACCCAGTACTTC
CDR3 protein: CSALTGIETQYF

D gene: -
J gene: TRBJ2-3
V gene: TRBV7-3
clone size: many
CDR3 DNA: TGTGCCAGCAGCTACAGGTCGGACACCACAGATACGCAGTATTTT
CDR3 protein: CASSYRSDTTDTQYF

D gene: -
J gene: TRBJ1-3
V gene: TRBV7-3
clone size: many
CDR3 DNA: TGTGCCAGCAGCGCGGCCGGGAGTGACACCATATATTTT
CDR3 protein: CASSAAGSDTIYF

D gene: -
J gene: TRBJ2-2
V gene: TRBV7-2
clone size: many
CDR3 DNA: TGTGCCAGCAGCTTAGGTGCCAGGGGGGACGGGGAGCTGTTTTTT
CDR3 protein: CASSLGARGDGELFF

D gene: -
J gene: TRBJ1-5
V gene: TRBV20-1
clone size: many
CDR3 DNA: TGCAGTGCTAGAGATTTGCCGGGTAATCAGCCCCAGCATTTT
CDR3 protein: CSARDLPGNQPQHF

D gene: TRBD1
J gene: TRBJ1-1
V gene: TRBV5-5
clone size: few
CDR3 DNA: TGTGCCAGCAGGTCGGACAGGCTCTTCACTGAAGCTTTCTTT
CDR3 protein: CASRSDRLFTEAFF

D gene: -
J gene: TRBJ2-2
V gene: TRBV6-2/TRBV6-3
clone size: many
CDR3 DNA: TGTGCCAGCAAGGAGGGGAACACCGGGGAGCTGTTTTTT
CDR3 protein: CASKEGNTGELFF

D gene: -
J gene: TRBJ1-5
V gene: TRBV28
clone size: few
CDR3 DNA: TGTGCCAGCAGTCCGCGACAGTTTTCTGGCAATCAGCCCCAGCATTTT
CDR3 protein: CASSPRQFSGNQPQHF

D gene: TRBD1
J gene: TRBJ1-1
V gene: TRBV5-1
clone size: -
CDR3 DNA: TGCGCCAGCAGCACACGGACAGGGGGTATGAACACTGAAGCTTTCTTT
CDR3 protein: CASSTRTGGMNTEAFF